The present T cell receptor beta chain was sequenced within a study of T cell changes during pregnancy in multiple sclerosis. TCRdb's copy holds only in-frame clones and misses some; the assay was immunoSEQ multiplex PCR. The table has approximately 40,000 clones, about 91% seen once. In germline, CDR1 is SEHNR, CDR2 FQNEAQ (reference sequence). Trimming removed 2 bases from V and 4 bases from J, with 15 bases in between. The CDR3 runs to 16 residues. The sequencing used CD4+ T cells from peripheral blood mononuclear cells, collected in the third trimester of pregnancy. The origin of this receptor is a female donor with multiple sclerosis, enrolled in a pregnancy study. This rearrangement joins TRBV7-9 to TRBJ2-1, with a weak D call TRBD2 (5 bases). CDR3 sequence (DNA): TGTGCCAGCAGCTTATGGGCGGGTATGGGGTACAATGAGCAGTTCTTC. It specifies CASSLWAGMGYNEQFF.